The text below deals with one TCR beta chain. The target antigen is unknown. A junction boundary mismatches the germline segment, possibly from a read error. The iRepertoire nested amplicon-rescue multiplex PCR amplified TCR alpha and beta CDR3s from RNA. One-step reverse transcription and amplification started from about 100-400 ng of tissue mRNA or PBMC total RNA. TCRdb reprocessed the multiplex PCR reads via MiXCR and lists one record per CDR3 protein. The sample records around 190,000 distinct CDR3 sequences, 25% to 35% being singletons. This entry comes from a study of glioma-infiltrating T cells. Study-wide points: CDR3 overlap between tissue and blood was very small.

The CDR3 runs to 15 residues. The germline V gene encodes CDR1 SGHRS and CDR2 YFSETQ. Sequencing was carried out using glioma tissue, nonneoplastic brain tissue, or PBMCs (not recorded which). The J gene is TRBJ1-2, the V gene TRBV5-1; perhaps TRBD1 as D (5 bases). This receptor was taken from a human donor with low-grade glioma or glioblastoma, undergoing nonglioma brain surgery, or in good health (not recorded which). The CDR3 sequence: CASSLRDGANYRYTF. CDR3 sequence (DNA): TGCGCCAGCAGCTTGAGGGACGGAGCTAACTATCGCTACACCTTC.